This T cell receptor (beta chain) was retrieved from a study of shared clonotypes between healthy human individuals (dated by TCRdb to 2019 to 2021). Regarding the study in general: The cohort included a few men and a couple of women between 18 and 49 years of age. For each donor, CD4 naive and CD4 memory were each run on three plates, CD8 naive on two plates, and CD8 memory on one plate. Leukapheresis yielded between about 0.85 and 9 billion PBMCs per donor. The study deeply sequenced blood TCR repertoires of five healthy adults to estimate repertoire size and the extent of clonotype sharing between individuals. Different laboratories and diverse techniques were used to prepare libraries and sequence TCR repertoires, to increase sequencing depth and limit assay-specific biases.

Study-wide conclusions, independent of this receptor: Pairwise subsampling led to the expectation that sequencing depth would affect the degree of clonotype sharing among donors. Because the study included only a small number of donors, the genetic and exposure-history diversity represented was limited. Clonotypes shared by all four sorted-subset donors showed higher generation probabilities than non-shared clonotypes. Estimated clonotype richness was generally larger for naive than for memory subsets. Sampling was restricted to blood, and TCR repertoires in tissue are likely to differ from TCR repertoires in blood. Rarefaction of sorted-subset datasets indicated incomplete sequencing despite the large sequencing depth. When a few donors were compared, the shared fraction of clonotypes was about 5% for naive CD4, roughly 3.3% for naive CD8, about 2.4% for memory CD4, and 0.3% to 0.5% for memory CD8.

CDR1 and CDR2, looked up from the germline V gene, are MNHNS and SASEGT. The germline ends are 11 bases apart after V is trimmed by 4 bases and J by 4 bases. There are 14 amino acids in the CDR3, from cysteine to phenylalanine inclusive. The CDR3 DNA has 42 bases and is translated from base 1. Remarks on this clone: Its recognized antigen is unknown. No per-base quality is available; no much larger clone lies one base away.

TCR CDR3 regions were amplified from genomic DNA by multiplex PCR using the deep immunoSEQ assay. Genomic DNA extracted from each cell subset was distributed evenly over all wells of several immunoSEQ 96-well plates, and each plate served as one replicate. For sorted subsets, approximately 190 ng genomic DNA, equal to 30,000 or so T cell genomes, was loaded into each replicate PCR. The purified libraries were quantified using a Qubit 3.0 fluorometer, sized with a Bioanalyzer 2100, and then quantified again using the KAPA Library Quantification kit. Each immunoSEQ 96-well plate was sequenced on its own single-read 150-cycle Illumina NextSeq 550 flow cell. On the authors' methods: Because only junctional sequences without quality scores were contained in the immunoSEQ output, filtering matching that applied to full-length reads could not be performed. To assign V/J genes and CDR3, sequences were annotated using PyIR, a Python wrapper for IgBLAST v1.9, with IMGT germline references. Reads were filtered out if the reads had weak V/J assignments (E-value above 1e-6), no CDR3, stop codons, out-of-frame junctions, or ambiguous translated residues. V3J clonotypes were defined as sequences sharing an identical inferred V gene, J gene, and CDR3 amino acid sequence. The percentage overlap between two repertoires was calculated by dividing the number of shared unique clonotypes by the size of the smaller repertoire. Repertoire richness was assessed with RTK rarefaction, the Chao1 estimator, and Recon v2.1 estimates of unobserved clonotypes. Generation probabilities for all TCRbeta clonotypes obtained by the gDNA method from a few donors were computed using OLGA. TCRdb took over this immuneACCESS table, retaining in-frame rearrangements with V and J assigned. Such tables are incomplete; in checked studies, under half of the missing clones stem from an unresolved V gene, and the remainder is unexplained. Clone size and the V and J calls come from that table; the DNA yielded D and trimming. Within this sample are over 2 million clones, with roughly 95% of them counted one time only. Together, the top ten hold 0.85% to 1.2% of the sample.

CD8 naive samples consisted of CD45RO-negative cells that were positively selected for CCR7, yielding a CD45RA+CCR7+ population without TemRA cells. Healthy HIV-negative adults with no recently reported acute infections or vaccinations were included as donors. Every donor was a Caucasian adult residing in Nashville, Tennessee, USA. Blood was obtained by leukapheresis, after which PBMCs were separated by Ficoll-Histopaque density gradient centrifugation and cryopreserved in liquid nitrogen vapor phase. Purity and quantity of every magnetically sorted T cell population were checked by analytical flow cytometry. Genomic DNA was isolated from every sorted fraction and measured by UV absorbance on a Nanodrop 2000c.

This clonotype originated in a man in his late teens or twenties in good health. Recombination connected TRBV6-1 to TRBJ1-3, with TRBD1 as a weak D call on 6 bases. Input material: naive CD8+ T cells sorted from blood. The sample's cell subset or site, from its label and the paper: CD45RA+CCR7+. The sequenced DNA: TGTGCCAGCAGTGCGAGGGACATAGGAAACACCATATATTTT. This is translated as CASSARDIGNTIYF.